This entry lists 11 T cell receptor beta chains sequenced from one sample in a study of T-cell memory formation after mild COVID-19. Each CDR3 protein gets one entry after TCRdb re-called the 5' RACE reads with MiXCR. The sample shows under 400,000 distinct CDR3 sequences, around a fifth of them seen only once. Material: PBMCs or a T cell subset sorted from them (not recorded which). The receptors come from an adult woman who had mild COVID-19 (a few samples of this study predate the infection). Cell type and time point are not known.

There are a few counts of this clonotype. The chain combines TRBV25-1 with TRBJ1-2; 12 nucleotides match TRBD1. Germline CDR1 reads MGHDK; CDR2 reads SYGVNS. The J segment lost 6 bases and the V segment lost 1 base, leaving 3 bases of the junction unmatched. CDR3 length: 15 amino acids. DNA of the CDR3: TGTGCCAGCAGTGAATCGGGGACAGGGGGCGATGGCTACACCTTC. Translating it yields CASSESGTGGDGYTF.

The rearrangement uses TRBV6-5 and TRBJ1-2; TRBD1 aligns across 7 bases. The CDR3 has 15 amino acids. Germline V gene sequence: CDR1 MNHEY, CDR2 SVGAGI. V shed 6 bases and J 4 bases; nucleotides not matched to a gene: 11. Written as DNA, the CDR3 is TGTGCCAGCAGGGACCGGGACAGCACTGCCTATGGCTACACCTTC. Its translation: CASRDRDSTAYGYTF.

The chain employs TRBV5-1 and TRBJ2-1; 7 bases match TRBD2. Trimming removed 4 bases from V and 5 bases from J; junction bases left unmatched: 9. CDR3 size: 15 residues. Germline V gives CDR1 SGHRS, CDR2 YFSETQ. The CDR3 spells CASSREGTSNNEQFF. DNA of the CDR3: TGCGCCAGCAGCAGGGAGGGGACGTCTAACAATGAGCAGTTCTTC.

This clonotype was counted only a few times. The chain links TRBV21-1 to TRBJ2-3; the table's D call, TRBD2, was not checked against the DNA. TRBV21-1 is a pseudogene. CDR3 length equals 13 residues. CDR3 DNA sequence: TGTGCCGAGGCGGTAGCGGGTGCAGATACGCAGTATTTT. This encodes CAEAVAGADTQYF.

On this clonotype: A much larger clone lies one base from this, so it may be a read error. The chain uses TRBV12-3 or TRBV12-4 and TRBJ1-1; D is unresolved. The CDR3 is 15 amino acids. V gave up 2 bases and J gave up 0 bases, with 10 bases separating them. CDR3 sequence reads: CASSLMTLVNTEAFF. CDR3 in DNA: TGTGCCAGCAGTTTAATGACCCTTGTGAACACTGAAGCTTTCTTT.

This clonotype has just a few counts. This chain uses TRBV7-9 with TRBJ1-2; tentative D call: TRBD1 (5 bases). The CDR3 is 16 residues long. Trimming took off 8 bases at V and 4 bases at J, with 23 bases between the two ends. CDR1 is SEHNR and CDR2 is FQNEAQ in the germline V gene (reference sequence). The CDR3 DNA is TGTGCCAGCGCCAAGTCCGGACCCGGGGGATCCTATGGCTACACCTTC. Amino acid sequence: CASAKSGPGGSYGYTF.

The V gene is TRBV3-1, the J gene TRBJ1-2; D is unclear. CDR1 is LGHDT and CDR2 is YNNKEL in the germline V gene (reference sequence). Trimming removed 1 base at V and 3 bases at J, with 6 bases between. The CDR3 consists of 13 residues. CDR3 nucleotides: TGTGCCAGCAGCCAAGTAGGGTACTATGGCTACACCTTC. It yields the protein CASSQVGYYGYTF.

The J gene is TRBJ2-7, the V gene TRBV18; 10 positions match TRBD1. J gave up 4 bases and V 3 bases, and 6 bases lay outside the gene matches. There are 15 residues in the CDR3. CDR1 and CDR2 (germline): KGHSH, LQKENI. The CDR3, as DNA: TGTGCCAGCTCACCGACAGGGGGCAGAGGGTACGAGCAGTACTTC. It translates to CASSPTGGRGYEQYF.

This clonotype was observed a handful of times. The V gene is TRBV4-2, the J gene TRBJ2-2; TRBD2 matches 8 bases. The germline V gene has CDR1 LGHNA and CDR2 YNFKEQ. J was trimmed by 6 bases and V by 0 bases; bases with no gene match: 6. CDR3 size: 16 residues. CDR3 in DNA: TGTGCCAGCAGCCAAGATCCCGGGGGGGGTGCCGGGGAGCTGTTTTTT. Protein sequence: CASSQDPGGGAGELFF.

This clonotype showed up just a few times. This chain connects TRBV2 to TRBJ2-1, with 11 bases identical to TRBD2. This CDR3 has 18 residues. Trimming removed 6 bases from V and 7 bases from J; junction bases left unmatched: 17. Looked up from germline, CDR1 is SNHLY and CDR2 is FYNNEI. The CDR3 nucleotides read TGTGCCAGCAGCGGGGACAGCCAAGTTAGCGGGAGGGTTAATGAGCAGTTCTTC. Its translation is CASSGDSQVSGRVNEQFF.

The table lists this clonotype with a few counts. The J gene is TRBJ2-3, the V gene TRBV4-2; 7 bases line up with TRBD2. CDR1 is LGHNA and CDR2 is YNFKEQ in the germline V gene. There are 15 residues in the CDR3. The V segment lost 2 bases and the J segment 2 bases; nucleotides outside the gene matches: 4. CDR3 DNA sequence: TGTGCCAGCAGCCAAAGGGAGGGGAACACAGATACGCAGTATTTT. Amino acid sequence: CASSQREGNTDTQYF.